This T cell receptor (beta chain) was retrieved from a study of a mutant IDH1 vaccine in newly diagnosed glioma. Study background: There were approximately 62% males and about 38% females among treated patients, whose mean age was approximately 44 years. Earlier therapy was either radiotherapy, temozolomide, or both, and most got both.

Sequencing used immunoSEQ multiplex PCR; TCRdb keeps in-frame clones, though not all of them. The table lists around 100,000 clones, around 79% of them singletons, with 5.3% in the top ten. The time point was: baseline, week 1 (first vaccination visit). As for treatment: pre-vaccination baseline after standard-of-care therapy. Each astrocytoma in the donors was new, WHO grade 3 or 4, IDH1-mutant and ATRX-lost. Sample: PBMCs, taken from a glioma patient treated with radiotherapy, temozolomide or both. The sequence was obtained from a man in his forties with glioma. Some clones in this sample may be carry-over from other donors' samples.

CDR3: CASSLKVRLAGSTDTQYF. The CDR3 DNA is TGTGCCAGCAGCTTAAAAGTCAGACTAGCGGGGAGCACAGATACGCAGTATTTT. The V call is TRBV7-9, the J call TRBJ2-3; 11 bases align to TRBD2. V was clipped by 2 bases and J by 0 bases; unmatched bases: 7. CDR3 length: 18 amino acids. The germline gives CDR1 SEHNR, CDR2 FQNEAQ (reference sequence). The complete variable domain, with remaining parts taken from reference TRBV7-9 and TRBJ2-3, reads DTGVSQNPRHKITKRGQNVTFRCDPISEHNRLYWYRQTLGQGPEFLTYFQNEAQLEKSRLLSDRFSAERPKGSFSTLEIQRTEQGDSAMYLCASSLKVRLAGSTDTQYFGPGTRLTVL.